Listed below are T cell receptor beta chains from one sample, sequenced in a study of blood T cell repertoires in COVID-19. Data came from immunoSEQ multiplex PCR; TCRdb stores just in-frame clones and leaves some out. The sample carries about 200,000 clones, 80% to 85% recorded once. The sequenced sample was PBMCs or T cells enriched from blood (not recorded which). The source is a woman aged 50 to 65 with acute COVID-19. Each CDR3 is given with its conserved first and last residue. D genes are given only for firm matches. Only some rows state a clone size, as once, few, many or a class for expanded clones.

CDR3 length: 14; D gene: .; V gene: TRBV24-1; J gene: TRBJ2-1; clone size: few; CDR3 protein: CATSDLPSDNEQFF; CDR3 DNA: TGTGCCACCAGTGATTTGCCCAGCGACAATGAGCAGTTCTTC
CDR3 length: 14; D gene: TRBD1; V gene: TRBV9; J gene: TRBJ1-2; clone size: .; CDR3 protein: CASSVGTAGGGYTF; CDR3 DNA: TGTGCCAGTAGCGTAGGGACAGCTGGGGGAGGCTACACCTTC
CDR3 length: 16; D gene: .; V gene: TRBV11-3; J gene: TRBJ1-2; clone size: .; CDR3 protein: CASSLGGTGLGYGYTF; CDR3 DNA: TGTGCCAGCAGCTTAGGGGGTACAGGGCTCGGCTATGGCTACACCTTC
CDR3 length: 15; D gene: .; V gene: TRBV5-1; J gene: TRBJ1-5; clone size: .; CDR3 protein: CASSLGGIIGQPQHF; CDR3 DNA: TGCGCCAGCAGCTTGGGAGGGATCATCGGACAGCCCCAGCATTTT
CDR3 length: 14; D gene: .; V gene: TRBV7-6; J gene: TRBJ2-1; clone size: .; CDR3 protein: CASSKNGRGNEQFF; CDR3 DNA: TGTGCCAGCAGCAAGAACGGCCGAGGCAATGAGCAGTTCTTC
CDR3 length: 16; D gene: TRBD2; V gene: TRBV7-3; J gene: TRBJ2-1; clone size: .; CDR3 protein: CASSTSAGLAGGEQFF; CDR3 DNA: TGTGCCAGCAGCACATCGGCGGGGCTAGCGGGAGGTGAGCAGTTCTTC
CDR3 length: 16; D gene: TRBD1; V gene: TRBV28; J gene: TRBJ2-2; clone size: .; CDR3 protein: CASSSLQGLNTGELFF; CDR3 DNA: TGTGCCAGCAGTTCCTTACAGGGGTTGAACACCGGGGAGCTGTTTTTT
CDR3 length: 15; D gene: TRBD2; V gene: TRBV11-3; J gene: TRBJ2-1; clone size: .; CDR3 protein: CASSSILAGANEQFF; CDR3 DNA: TGTGCCAGCAGTTCCATCCTAGCGGGGGCCAATGAGCAGTTCTTC
CDR3 length: 14; D gene: .; V gene: TRBV28; J gene: TRBJ2-7; clone size: once; CDR3 protein: CASTSATGSYEQYF; CDR3 DNA: TGTGCCAGCACAAGCGCCACGGGCTCCTACGAGCAGTACTTC
CDR3 length: 13; D gene: .; V gene: TRBV2; J gene: TRBJ2-1; clone size: .; CDR3 protein: CASSGLNYNEQFF; CDR3 DNA: TGTGCCAGCAGCGGACTTAACTACAATGAGCAGTTCTTC
CDR3 length: 16; D gene: TRBD1; V gene: TRBV15; J gene: TRBJ1-5; clone size: .; CDR3 protein: CATSRGQGQSNQPQHF; CDR3 DNA: TGTGCCACCAGCAGAGGACAGGGTCAAAGCAATCAGCCCCAGCATTTT
CDR3 length: 17; D gene: TRBD1; V gene: TRBV6-1; J gene: TRBJ1-2; clone size: .; CDR3 protein: CASSEKTGGLSNYGYTF; CDR3 DNA: TGTGCCAGCAGCGAAAAGACAGGGGGCCTATCCAACTATGGCTACACCTTC
CDR3 length: 13; D gene: .; V gene: TRBV28; J gene: TRBJ2-5; clone size: once; CDR3 protein: CASSGIFQETQYF; CDR3 DNA: TGTGCCAGCAGCGGGATCTTCCAAGAGACCCAGTACTTC
CDR3 length: 15; D gene: TRBD1; V gene: TRBV7-2; J gene: TRBJ1-4; clone size: few; CDR3 protein: CASSPRDSPNEKLFF; CDR3 DNA: TGTGCCAGCAGCCCGCGGGACAGCCCTAATGAAAAACTGTTTTTT
CDR3 length: 14; D gene: .; V gene: TRBV25-1; J gene: TRBJ1-6; clone size: .; CDR3 protein: CASTGLGINSPLHF; CDR3 DNA: TGTGCCAGTACAGGGTTGGGAATTAATTCACCCCTCCACTTT
CDR3 length: 15; D gene: .; V gene: TRBV10-3; J gene: TRBJ2-7; clone size: .; CDR3 protein: CAISDPVGTGYEQYF; CDR3 DNA: TGTGCCATCAGTGACCCCGTGGGGACTGGCTACGAGCAGTACTTC
CDR3 length: 17; D gene: .; V gene: TRBV4-1; J gene: TRBJ2-1; clone size: .; CDR3 protein: CARSQGGAGEMYNEQFF; CDR3 DNA: TGCGCCCGCAGCCAAGGGGGGGCGGGGGAGATGTACAATGAGCAGTTCTTC
CDR3 length: 11; D gene: .; V gene: TRBV27; J gene: TRBJ1-2; clone size: .; CDR3 protein: CASRGIGGYTF; CDR3 DNA: TGTGCCAGCAGGGGCATCGGCGGCTACACCTTC
CDR3 length: 16; D gene: TRBD2; V gene: TRBV15; J gene: TRBJ2-3; clone size: .; CDR3 protein: CATSYRLAGRTDTQYF; CDR3 DNA: TGTGCCACCAGCTATCGACTAGCGGGCCGCACAGATACGCAGTATTTT
CDR3 length: 18; D gene: TRBD1; V gene: TRBV2; J gene: TRBJ1-1; clone size: once; CDR3 protein: CASSEPGQGLPVSTEAFF; CDR3 DNA: TGTGCCAGCAGTGAGCCGGGACAGGGTTTACCCGTTAGCACTGAAGCTTTCTTT
CDR3 length: 15; D gene: .; V gene: TRBV11-3; J gene: TRBJ2-5; clone size: few; CDR3 protein: CASSLVAGMGETQYF; CDR3 DNA: TGTGCCAGCAGCTTAGTTGCGGGCATGGGGGAGACCCAGTACTTC
CDR3 length: 17; D gene: TRBD1; V gene: TRBV27; J gene: TRBJ1-2; clone size: .; CDR3 protein: CASTTLGAGGRNYGYTF; CDR3 DNA: TGTGCCAGCACCACACTAGGGGCAGGGGGAAGGAACTATGGCTACACCTTC
CDR3 length: 13; D gene: .; V gene: TRBV29-1; J gene: TRBJ2-2; clone size: .; CDR3 protein: CSVDPGVVGELFF; CDR3 DNA: TGCAGCGTTGACCCGGGGGTCGTCGGGGAGCTGTTTTTT
CDR3 length: 12; D gene: .; V gene: TRBV15; J gene: TRBJ2-7; clone size: once; CDR3 protein: CATSLVGYEQYF; CDR3 DNA: TGTGCCACCAGCCTTGTCGGGTACGAGCAGTACTTC
CDR3 length: 13; D gene: .; V gene: TRBV6-5; J gene: TRBJ1-2; clone size: .; CDR3 protein: CASSRGQMEGYTF; CDR3 DNA: TGTGCCAGCAGTCGCGGACAGATGGAGGGCTACACCTTC
CDR3 length: 13; D gene: .; V gene: TRBV29-1; J gene: TRBJ1-2; clone size: .; CDR3 protein: CSVNTGLYWGYTF; CDR3 DNA: TGCAGCGTTAATACAGGGTTGTATTGGGGCTACACCTTC
CDR3 length: 17; D gene: TRBD2; V gene: TRBV7-8; J gene: TRBJ2-7; clone size: .; CDR3 protein: CASSSELTSGSSYEQYF; CDR3 DNA: TGTGCCAGCAGCAGTGAATTAACTAGCGGGAGCTCCTACGAGCAGTACTTC
CDR3 length: 14; D gene: .; V gene: TRBV10-3; J gene: TRBJ1-6; clone size: .; CDR3 protein: CAISAGTNNSPLHF; CDR3 DNA: TGTGCCATCAGTGCGGGAACGAATAATTCACCCCTCCACTTT
CDR3 length: 15; D gene: TRBD1; V gene: TRBV27; J gene: TRBJ1-4; clone size: .; CDR3 protein: CASSVLQGAKGKLFF; CDR3 DNA: TGTGCCAGCAGTGTTTTACAGGGGGCAAAGGGAAAACTGTTTTTT
CDR3 length: 18; D gene: TRBD1; V gene: TRBV28; J gene: TRBJ2-2; clone size: .; CDR3 protein: CASRLRDRGISKAGELFF; CDR3 DNA: TGTGCCAGCCGACTGCGGGACAGGGGAATAAGTAAAGCCGGGGAGCTGTTTTTT
CDR3 length: 14; D gene: .; V gene: TRBV10-3; J gene: TRBJ1-1; clone size: .; CDR3 protein: CAIRETELNTEAFF; CDR3 DNA: TGTGCCATCAGGGAGACAGAGTTGAACACTGAAGCTTTCTTT
CDR3 length: 19; D gene: .; V gene: TRBV21-1; J gene: TRBJ2-7; clone size: .; CDR3 protein: CASSKALITGLGETYEQYF; CDR3 DNA: TGTGCCAGCAGCAAAGCACTCATAACGGGACTAGGCGAAACCTACGAGCAGTACTTC
CDR3 length: 17; D gene: TRBD2; V gene: TRBV4-3; J gene: TRBJ2-2; clone size: .; CDR3 protein: CASSQVWRGANTGELFF; CDR3 DNA: TGCGCCAGCAGCCAAGTGTGGCGGGGGGCCAACACCGGGGAGCTGTTTTTT
CDR3 length: 15; D gene: .; V gene: TRBV19; J gene: TRBJ2-5; clone size: .; CDR3 protein: CASRPQGGGQETQYF; CDR3 DNA: TGTGCCAGTAGACCACAGGGGGGAGGGCAAGAGACCCAGTACTTC
CDR3 length: 16; D gene: TRBD2; V gene: TRBV5-1; J gene: TRBJ2-3; clone size: .; CDR3 protein: CASSLGRGASTDTQYF; CDR3 DNA: TGCGCCAGCAGCTTGGGGCGGGGGGCCAGCACAGATACGCAGTATTTT
CDR3 length: 15; D gene: .; V gene: TRBV15; J gene: TRBJ2-2; clone size: .; CDR3 protein: CATSRVEGPTGELFF; CDR3 DNA: TGTGCCACCAGCAGGGTGGAGGGGCCGACCGGGGAGCTGTTTTTT
CDR3 length: 15; D gene: .; V gene: TRBV7-2; J gene: TRBJ1-2; clone size: few; CDR3 protein: CASSLTGLQNYGYTF; CDR3 DNA: TGTGCCAGCAGCCTAACAGGATTACAAAACTATGGCTACACCTTC
CDR3 length: 11; D gene: .; V gene: TRBV2; J gene: TRBJ2-1; clone size: .; CDR3 protein: CASRERGGNFF; CDR3 DNA: TGTGCCAGCAGGGAGCGAGGAGGGAACTTCTTC
CDR3 length: 16; D gene: TRBD1; V gene: TRBV11-1; J gene: TRBJ2-2; clone size: .; CDR3 protein: CASSSLGTVNTGELFF; CDR3 DNA: TGTGCCAGCAGCTCCTTAGGGACAGTGAACACCGGGGAGCTGTTTTTT
CDR3 length: 12; D gene: .; V gene: TRBV7-8; J gene: TRBJ1-1; clone size: .; CDR3 protein: CASSLDRYEAFF; CDR3 DNA: TGTGCCAGCAGCTTAGATCGGTATGAAGCTTTCTTT
CDR3 length: 14; D gene: TRBD2; V gene: TRBV5-1; J gene: TRBJ2-5; clone size: .; CDR3 protein: CASSRSGGGETQYF; CDR3 DNA: TGCGCCAGCAGCCGGTCGGGGGGTGGGGAGACCCAGTACTTC
CDR3 length: 13; D gene: .; V gene: TRBV7-2; J gene: TRBJ2-3; clone size: .; CDR3 protein: CASGRTKGDTQYF; CDR3 DNA: TGTGCCAGCGGACGGACTAAGGGAGATACGCAGTATTTT
CDR3 length: 13; D gene: .; V gene: TRBV15; J gene: TRBJ2-7; clone size: .; CDR3 protein: CATSRGASYEQYF; CDR3 DNA: TGTGCCACCAGCAGAGGGGCGTCCTACGAGCAGTACTTC
CDR3 length: 15; D gene: TRBD2; V gene: TRBV18; J gene: TRBJ2-1; clone size: .; CDR3 protein: CASSPPVTSSGEQFF; CDR3 DNA: TGTGCCAGCTCACCACCGGTGACTAGCTCTGGTGAGCAGTTCTTC
CDR3 length: 15; D gene: TRBD2; V gene: TRBV7-2; J gene: TRBJ2-3; clone size: .; CDR3 protein: CASSRDLAGADTQYF; CDR3 DNA: TGTGCCAGCTCCCGCGACCTAGCGGGGGCAGATACGCAGTATTTT
CDR3 length: 13; D gene: TRBD1; V gene: TRBV12-3/TRBV12-4; J gene: TRBJ1-2; clone size: .; CDR3 protein: CASSQDRDIGYTF; CDR3 DNA: TGTGCCAGCAGTCAGGACAGGGATATTGGCTACACCTTC
CDR3 length: 15; D gene: .; V gene: TRBV6-4; J gene: TRBJ2-3; clone size: once; CDR3 protein: CASSVGATRQDTQYF; CDR3 DNA: TGTGCCAGCAGTGTAGGGGCTACACGTCAAGATACGCAGTATTTT
CDR3 length: 14; D gene: .; V gene: TRBV19; J gene: TRBJ2-2; clone size: .; CDR3 protein: CASQRGGISGELFF; CDR3 DNA: TGTGCCAGTCAACGCGGAGGGATTAGCGGGGAGCTGTTTTTT